This T cell receptor beta chain is drawn from a study of T cells in Graves' hyperthyroidism and ophthalmopathy. Across the whole study: At the time of initial diagnosis and before any treatment, peripheral blood was collected.

The investigators amplified TCR beta CDR3 regions from RNA transcripts. Initially, a first-round RT-PCR of the TCR CDR3 employed the HTBI primer set. MiXCR, applied by TCRdb to the multiplex PCR reads, yields one record per CDR3 protein. The table has 620,000 or so distinct CDR3 sequences, more than 14% seen once. The CDR3 sequence is 15 residues long. V was pared by 6 bases and J by 9 bases, with 16 bases of the junction left unmatched. Ophthalmopathy cases met thresholds of Clinical Activity Score at least 3, NOSPECS grade at least 4 and duration under 3 months. Exclusion criteria comprised uncontrolled infection, other autoimmune disease, pregnancy or lactation. Every diagnosis used clinical symptoms, serum thyroxine and TRAb, thyroid ultrasound and orbital computed tomography.

The source material was blood. This clonotype was sampled from a woman aged 45-60 years with Graves' ophthalmopathy. The chain links TRBV12-3 or TRBV12-4 to TRBJ1-1; 7 bases line up with TRBD1. CDR3 amino acids: CASSLTSTGRLQAFF. The CDR3 DNA follows: TGTGCCAGCAGCCTTACCTCGACAGGGAGGTTGCAAGCTTTCTTT.